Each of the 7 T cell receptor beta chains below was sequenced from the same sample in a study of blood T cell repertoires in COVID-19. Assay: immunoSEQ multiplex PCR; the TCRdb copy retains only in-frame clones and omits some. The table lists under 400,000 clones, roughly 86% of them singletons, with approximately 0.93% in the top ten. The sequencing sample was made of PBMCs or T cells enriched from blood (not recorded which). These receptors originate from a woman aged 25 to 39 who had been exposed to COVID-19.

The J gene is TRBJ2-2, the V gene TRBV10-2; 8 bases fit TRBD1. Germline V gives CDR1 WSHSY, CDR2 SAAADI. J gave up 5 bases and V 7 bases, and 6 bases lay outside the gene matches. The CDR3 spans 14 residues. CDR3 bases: TGCGCCAGCATTGGGCAGGGGGCTACCGGGGAGCTGTTTTTT. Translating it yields CASIGQGATGELFF.

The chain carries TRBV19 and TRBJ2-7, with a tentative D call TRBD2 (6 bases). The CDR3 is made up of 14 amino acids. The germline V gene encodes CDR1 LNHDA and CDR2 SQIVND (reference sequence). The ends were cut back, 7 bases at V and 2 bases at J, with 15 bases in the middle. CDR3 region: CASTPAGLTYEQYF. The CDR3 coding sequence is TGTGCCAGTACACCTGCGGGACTTACCTACGAGCAGTACTTC.

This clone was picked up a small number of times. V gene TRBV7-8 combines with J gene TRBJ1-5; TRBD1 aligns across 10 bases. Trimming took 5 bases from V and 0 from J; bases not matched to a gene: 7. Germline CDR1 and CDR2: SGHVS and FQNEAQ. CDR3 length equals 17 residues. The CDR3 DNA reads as TGTGCCAGCAGCCGAATAGGGACAGGGGATAGCAATCAGCCCCAGCATTTT. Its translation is CASSRIGTGDSNQPQHF.

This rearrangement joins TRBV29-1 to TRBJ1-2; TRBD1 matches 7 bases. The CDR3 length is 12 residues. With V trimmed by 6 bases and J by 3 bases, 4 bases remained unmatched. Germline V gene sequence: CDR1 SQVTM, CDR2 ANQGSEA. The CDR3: CSVRTGDYGYTF. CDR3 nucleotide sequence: TGCAGCGTACGGACAGGAGACTATGGCTACACCTTC.

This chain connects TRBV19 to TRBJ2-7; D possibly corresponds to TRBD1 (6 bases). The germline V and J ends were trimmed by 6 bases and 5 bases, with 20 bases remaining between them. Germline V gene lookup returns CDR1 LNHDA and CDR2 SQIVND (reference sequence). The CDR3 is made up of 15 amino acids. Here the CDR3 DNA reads TGTGCCAGTAGCCAAAGGTCCCCAGGGGCCCACGAGCAGTACTTC. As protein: CASSQRSPGAHEQYF.

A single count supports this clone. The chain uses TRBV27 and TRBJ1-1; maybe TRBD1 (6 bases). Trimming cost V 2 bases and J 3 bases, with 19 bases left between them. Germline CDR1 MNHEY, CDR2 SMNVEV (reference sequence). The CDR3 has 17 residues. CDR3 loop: CASSLGGGTRPDTEAFF. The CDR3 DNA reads TGTGCCAGCAGTTTAGGGGGGGGGACACGGCCTGACACTGAAGCTTTCTTT.

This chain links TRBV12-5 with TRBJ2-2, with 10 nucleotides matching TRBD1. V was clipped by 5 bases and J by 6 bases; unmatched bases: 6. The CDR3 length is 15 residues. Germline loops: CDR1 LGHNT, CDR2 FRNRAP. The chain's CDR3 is CASGRPGQGSGELFF. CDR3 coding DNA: TGTGCTAGTGGTCGACCGGGACAGGGGTCCGGGGAGCTGTTTTTT.